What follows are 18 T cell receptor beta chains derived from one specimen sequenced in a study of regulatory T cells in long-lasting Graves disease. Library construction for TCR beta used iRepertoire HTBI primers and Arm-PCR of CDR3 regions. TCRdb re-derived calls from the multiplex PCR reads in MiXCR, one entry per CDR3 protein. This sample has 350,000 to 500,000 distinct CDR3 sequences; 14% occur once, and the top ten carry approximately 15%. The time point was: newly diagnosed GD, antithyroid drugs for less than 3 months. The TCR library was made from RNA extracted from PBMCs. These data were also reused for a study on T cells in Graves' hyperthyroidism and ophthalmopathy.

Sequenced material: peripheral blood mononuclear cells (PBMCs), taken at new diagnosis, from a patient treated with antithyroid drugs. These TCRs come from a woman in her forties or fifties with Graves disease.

CDR3 amino acids: CSAWDNEAFF. CDR3 bases: TGCAGCGCTTGGGACAATGAAGCTTTCTTT. The chain links TRBV29-1 to TRBJ1-1, with D perhaps matching TRBD1 (6 bases). The CDR3 length is 10 residues. The V gene's germline CDR1 is SQVTM and CDR2 ANQGSEA. Trimming took 7 bases from V and 7 from J, leaving 10 bases between them.

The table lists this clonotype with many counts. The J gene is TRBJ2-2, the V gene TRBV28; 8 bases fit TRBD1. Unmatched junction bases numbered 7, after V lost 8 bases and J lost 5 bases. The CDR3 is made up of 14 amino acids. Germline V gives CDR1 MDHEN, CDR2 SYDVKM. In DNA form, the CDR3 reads TGTGCCAGCTGTCCTCACAGGGGGACCGGGGAGCTGTTTTTT. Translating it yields CASCPHRGTGELFF.

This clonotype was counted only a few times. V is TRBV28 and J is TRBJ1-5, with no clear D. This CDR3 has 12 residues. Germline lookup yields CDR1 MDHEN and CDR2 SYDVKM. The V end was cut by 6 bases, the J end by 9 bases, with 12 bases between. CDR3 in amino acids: CASRVPGRPQHF. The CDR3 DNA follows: TGTGCCAGCAGAGTCCCAGGTCGGCCCCAGCATTTT.

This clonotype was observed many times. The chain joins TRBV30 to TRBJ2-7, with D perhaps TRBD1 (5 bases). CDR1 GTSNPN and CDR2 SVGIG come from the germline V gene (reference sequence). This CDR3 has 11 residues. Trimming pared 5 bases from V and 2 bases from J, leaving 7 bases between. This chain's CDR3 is CAWDSTYEQYF. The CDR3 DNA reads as TGTGCCTGGGACAGTACCTACGAGCAGTACTTC.

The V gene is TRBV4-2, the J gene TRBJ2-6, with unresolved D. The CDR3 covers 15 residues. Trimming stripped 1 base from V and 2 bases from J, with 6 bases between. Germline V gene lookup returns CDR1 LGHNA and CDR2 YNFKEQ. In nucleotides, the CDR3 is TGTGCCAGCAGCCAAGGTTCGGCTGGGGCCAACGTCCTGACTTTC. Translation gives CASSQGSAGANVLTF.

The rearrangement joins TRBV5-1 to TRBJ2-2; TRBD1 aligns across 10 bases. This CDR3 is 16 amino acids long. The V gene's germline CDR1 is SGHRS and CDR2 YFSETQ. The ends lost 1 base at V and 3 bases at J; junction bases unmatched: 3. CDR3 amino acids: CASSLTGTGDTGELFF. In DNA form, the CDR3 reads TGCGCCAGCAGCTTGACCGGGACAGGGGACACCGGGGAGCTGTTTTTT.

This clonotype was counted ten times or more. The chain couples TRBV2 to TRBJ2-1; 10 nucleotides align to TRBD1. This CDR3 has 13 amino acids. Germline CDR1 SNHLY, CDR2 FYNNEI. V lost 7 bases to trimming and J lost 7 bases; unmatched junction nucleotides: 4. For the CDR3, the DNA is TGTGCCAGCACGGGACAGGGGAATAATGAGCAGTTCTTC. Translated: CASTGQGNNEQFF.

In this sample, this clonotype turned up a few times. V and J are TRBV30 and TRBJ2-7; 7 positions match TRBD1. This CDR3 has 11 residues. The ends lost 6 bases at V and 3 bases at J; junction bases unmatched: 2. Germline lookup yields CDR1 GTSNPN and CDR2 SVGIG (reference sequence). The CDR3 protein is CACWDSYEQYF. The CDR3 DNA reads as TGTGCCTGCTGGGACAGCTACGAGCAGTACTTC.

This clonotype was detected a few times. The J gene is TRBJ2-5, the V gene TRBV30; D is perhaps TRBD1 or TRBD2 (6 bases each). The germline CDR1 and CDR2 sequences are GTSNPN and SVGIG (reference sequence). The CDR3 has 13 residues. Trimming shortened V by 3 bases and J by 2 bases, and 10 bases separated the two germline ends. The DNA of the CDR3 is TGTGCCTGGAGCGGGGGCTCACAAGAGACCCAGTACTTC. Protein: CAWSGGSQETQYF. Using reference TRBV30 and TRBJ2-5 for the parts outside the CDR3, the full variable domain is SQTIHQWPATLVQPVGSPLSLECTVEGTSNPNLYWYRQAAGRGLQLLFYSVGIGQISSEVPQNLSASRPQDRQFILSSKKLLLSDSGFYLCAWSGGSQETQYFGPGTRLLVL.

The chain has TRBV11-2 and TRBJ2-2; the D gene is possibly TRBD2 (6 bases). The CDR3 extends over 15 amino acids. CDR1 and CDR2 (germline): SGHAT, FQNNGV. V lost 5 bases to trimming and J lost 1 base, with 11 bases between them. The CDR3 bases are TGTGCCAGCAGCCATGGTAGCGGGAACACCGGGGAGCTGTTTTTT. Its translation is CASSHGSGNTGELFF.

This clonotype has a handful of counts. CDR3 loop: CASRWDKSSYNEQFF. Written as DNA, the CDR3 is TGTGCCAGCAGGTGGGACAAGAGCTCCTACAATGAGCAGTTCTTC. The chain carries TRBV2 and TRBJ2-1, with D possibly TRBD1 on 6 matching bases. Germline CDR1 is SNHLY and CDR2 is FYNNEI. Between the trimmed V and J ends, which lost 6 bases and 0 bases, there was a span of 12 bases. This CDR3 region has 15 residues.

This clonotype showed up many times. This CDR3 reads CASSPTSQNTQYF. CDR3 DNA: TGTGCCAGCAGTCCTACCTCTCAGAATACGCAGTATTTT. The genes are TRBV28 and TRBJ2-3; D is unresolved. Germline lookup yields CDR1 MDHEN and CDR2 SYDVKM. Trimming cost V 5 bases and J 7 bases, with 13 bases left between them. The CDR3 consists of 13 residues.

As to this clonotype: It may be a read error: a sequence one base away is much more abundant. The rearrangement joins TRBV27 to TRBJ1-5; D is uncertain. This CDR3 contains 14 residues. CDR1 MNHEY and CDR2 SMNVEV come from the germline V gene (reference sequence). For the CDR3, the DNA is TGTGCCAGCAGTCCCCAGGATAGCAATCAGCCCCGGCATTTT. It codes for CASSPQDSNQPRHF.

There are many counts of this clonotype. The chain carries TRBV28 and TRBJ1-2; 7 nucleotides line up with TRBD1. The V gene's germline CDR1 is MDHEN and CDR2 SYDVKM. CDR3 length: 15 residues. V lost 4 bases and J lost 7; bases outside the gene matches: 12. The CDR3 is CASSSTLQGFRGYTF. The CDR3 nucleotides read TGTGCCAGCAGTTCCACTCTACAGGGGTTCCGTGGCTACACCTTC.

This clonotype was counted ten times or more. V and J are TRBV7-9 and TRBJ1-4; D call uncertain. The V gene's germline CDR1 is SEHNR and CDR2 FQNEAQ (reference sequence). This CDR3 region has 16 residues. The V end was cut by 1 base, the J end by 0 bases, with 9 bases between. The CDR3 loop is CASSLEAAATNEKLFF. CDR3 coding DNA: TGTGCCAGCAGCTTAGAGGCGGCGGCAACTAATGAAAAACTGTTTTTT.

The DNA of the CDR3 is TGTGCCAGTCGACAGGGGAATGAGCAGTTCTTC. It translates to CASRQGNEQFF. V is TRBV27 and J is TRBJ2-1; 8 positions match TRBD1. Germline V CDR1 and CDR2: MNHEY, SMNVEV (reference sequence). With V trimmed by 9 bases and J by 7 bases, 2 bases remained unmatched. The CDR3 totals 11 residues.

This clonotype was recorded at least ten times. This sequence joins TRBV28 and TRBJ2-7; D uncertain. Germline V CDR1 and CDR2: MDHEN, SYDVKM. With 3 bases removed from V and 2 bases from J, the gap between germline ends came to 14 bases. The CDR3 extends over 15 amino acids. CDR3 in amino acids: CASSFHPQLPYEQYF. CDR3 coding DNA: TGTGCCAGCAGTTTCCATCCCCAGCTCCCCTACGAGCAGTACTTC.

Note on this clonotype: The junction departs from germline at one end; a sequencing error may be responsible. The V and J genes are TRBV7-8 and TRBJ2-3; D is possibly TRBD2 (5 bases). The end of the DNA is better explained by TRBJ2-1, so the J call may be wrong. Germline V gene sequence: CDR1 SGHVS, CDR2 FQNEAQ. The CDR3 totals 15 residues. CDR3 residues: CGSSLDRGSYNEQFF. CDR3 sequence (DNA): TGTGGCAGCAGCTTAGATCGGGGCTCCTACAATGAGCAGTTCTTC.